A selection of T cell receptor beta chains follows, all from one sample in a study of blood T cell repertoires in COVID-19. The table came from immunoSEQ multiplex PCR; TCRdb's copy has only in-frame clones and leaves some out. There are 250,000 to 300,000 clones in the sample; roughly 80% occur only once, and 4.2% lies in the top ten. Sample: peripheral blood. These receptors all come from a man aged 60 to 69 with acute or convalescent COVID-19. Each CDR3 is given with its conserved first and last residue. The order of the fields is V gene, clone size, CDR3 protein. The size field is filled for only some rows; it gives once, few, many or a size class.

TRBV3-1/TRBV3-2 | . | CASSQRDYYKNIQYF
TRBV3-1/TRBV3-2 | . | CASSQGFIAGAYEQYF
TRBV28 | . | CASSFPGSSGNTIYF
TRBV6-5 | . | CASSYSSTIHNEQFF
TRBV7-2 | once | CASSSRTRSNEQFF
TRBV7-9 | . | CASSLSTGGEQYF
TRBV6-5 | many | CASSTSGENIQYF
TRBV5-1 | once | CASSSSRAPENEQYF
TRBV30 | . | CAWSVLGHYGYTF
TRBV3-1/TRBV3-2 | . | CASSQEGTSLDTQYF
TRBV2 | . | CASRPRGYGMGSYNSPLHF
TRBV6-5 | . | CASSRQVNQPQHF
TRBV9 | . | CASSVPQGADSGGKTGELFF
TRBV7-3 | . | CASSSGTGNTEAFF
TRBV29-1 | . | CSVPDRGEWTSYGYTF
TRBV29-1 | . | CSVVRGTGKNIQYF
TRBV12-3/TRBV12-4 | . | CASTMGQGFGYTF
TRBV7-2 | few | CASSLFSAGAREQYF
TRBV18 | . | CASSPLLAGASELNEQYF
TRBV7-3 | . | CASSFGLKETQYF
TRBV27 | once | CASSPADRDGYTF
TRBV28 | . | CASSLMGQGGFFEQFF
TRBV19 | . | CASTRGATTDTQYF
TRBV2 | . | CASRGTEGNNEQFF
TRBV6-6 | . | CASSYFRGDTQYF
TRBV5-1 | . | CASALRGTDTQYF
TRBV6-6 | . | CASSPGVGNTIYF
TRBV27 | . | CASSLKGRGGGYTF
TRBV6-5 | . | CASSPVSRFRGAFF
TRBV6-2/TRBV6-3 | . | CASSYSKRGRAVEQFF
TRBV30 | . | CAWSVGAGKANYGYTF
TRBV6-1 | . | CASSDTVNQPQHF
TRBV10-2 | few | CASKMDMNTEAFF
TRBV6-6 | . | CASSNGTPGSYEQYF
TRBV5-4 | . | CASSLGLGGGYEQYF
TRBV5-8 | . | CASSFSGSKNIQYF
TRBV12-3/TRBV12-4 | . | CASRGRPMTEAFF
TRBV30 | . | CAWGDGGNYGYTF
TRBV6-2/TRBV6-3 | . | CASSYSSGSRYEQFF
TRBV10-3 | . | CAIRDTEAFF
TRBV5-1 | . | CASSWRGGETQYF
TRBV11-1 | . | CASSPTSGRSNEQFF
TRBV5-1 | few | CASSLEPRTSGGTGELFF
TRBV30 | . | CAWSSQGIEAFF
TRBV6-6 | once | CASSRRDRSYEQYF
TRBV2 | . | CASAFAGGGNSPLHF
TRBV11-3 | . | CASSHHNPGLAFHEQYF
TRBV7-6 | . | CASSLAVGLAWDEQFF
TRBV3-1/TRBV3-2 | . | CASSHLQGYYSGNTIYF
TRBV5-8 | . | CASSFPPGQPQHF
TRBV10-3 | . | CAIRGTGAGRPEAFF
TRBV29-1 | . | CSVGLAGSSYEQYF
TRBV6-5 | . | CASKSGGLRDTQYF
TRBV27 | . | CASSSVSGGAGEQYF
TRBV10-3 | . | CATSSSGTGTVNEQFF